This entry features one TCR beta chain sequence. Its matching antigen is unknown. This sample stems from a study of OX40 agonist ivuxolimab in advanced cancers. Study at large: Ivuxolimab is a fully human IgG2 antibody that activates OX40 (CD134). Enrolled patients in dose escalation had cancers that were hepatocellular carcinoma, melanoma, renal cell or head and neck cancer.

Study outcomes and limitations: Among the nonresponders, some also had low normalized T-cell clonal expansion.

Trimming shortened V by 7 bases and J by 5 bases, and 5 bases separated the two germline ends. Germline V lookup: CDR1 MGHDK, CDR2 SYGVNS. The CDR3 has 11 amino acids. Measured with immunoSEQ multiplex PCR; TCRdb has only the in-frame clones, and not every one. The sample gives fewer than 25,000 clones, approximately 81% of which show up once; approximately 24% is in the top ten. This specimen consisted of CD4+ or CD8+ T cells sorted from blood, obtained in a trial of the OX40 agonist ivuxolimab. V and J are TRBV25-1 and TRBJ2-2; no clear D. The clonotype comes from an adult with an advanced solid tumor such as melanoma, head and neck, liver or kidney cancer. The CDR3 region is CASTQTGELFF. The CDR3 nucleotides read TGTGCCAGCACCCAAACCGGGGAGCTGTTTTTT.